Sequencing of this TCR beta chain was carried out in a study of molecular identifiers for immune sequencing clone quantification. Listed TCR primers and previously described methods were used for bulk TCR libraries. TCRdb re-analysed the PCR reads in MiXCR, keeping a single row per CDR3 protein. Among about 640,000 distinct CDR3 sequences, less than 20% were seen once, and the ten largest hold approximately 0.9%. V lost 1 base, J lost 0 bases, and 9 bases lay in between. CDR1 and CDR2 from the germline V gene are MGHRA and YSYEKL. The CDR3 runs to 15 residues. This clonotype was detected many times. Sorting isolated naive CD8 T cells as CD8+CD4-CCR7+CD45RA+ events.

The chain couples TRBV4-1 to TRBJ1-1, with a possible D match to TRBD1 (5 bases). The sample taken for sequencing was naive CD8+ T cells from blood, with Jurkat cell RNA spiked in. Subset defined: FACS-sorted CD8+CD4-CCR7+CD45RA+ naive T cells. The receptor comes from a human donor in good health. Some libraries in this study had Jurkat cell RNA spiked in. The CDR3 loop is CASSQAAGMNTEAFF. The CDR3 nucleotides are TGCGCCAGCAGCCAAGCGGCAGGGATGAACACTGAAGCTTTCTTT.